These 3 T cell receptor beta chains originate from one sample sequenced in a study of shared clonotypes between healthy human individuals. This table comes from immunoSEQ multiplex PCR, and its TCRdb copy is limited to in-frame clones, with some not included. Of about 1,800,000 clones listed, over 85% were seen once; the top ten hold 1% to 1.5%. Terminally differentiated effector memory CD45RA+ cells were excluded by CCR7 positive selection of CD45RO-negative cells. The source material was naive CD8+ T cells sorted from blood. The source is a man aged 18 to 29 in good health.

The V and J genes are TRBV4-1 and TRBJ2-3, with 10 bases lining up with TRBD2. This CDR3 is 18 amino acids long. Germline V lookup: CDR1 MGHRA, CDR2 YSYEKL. V lost 0 bases and J lost 2; bases outside the gene matches: 8. CDR3 residues: CASSQDRSSGGPTDTQYF. Written as DNA, the CDR3 is TGCGCCAGCAGCCAAGACCGAAGTAGCGGGGGGCCCACAGATACGCAGTATTTT.

This rearrangement joins TRBV28 to TRBJ2-2; TRBD2 matches at 9 bases. CDR1 is MDHEN, CDR2 SYDVKM, per germline. J lost 5 bases, V lost 5 bases, and 6 bases had no gene match. This CDR3 contains 15 residues. CDR3 sequence reads: CASSLLAGLTGELFF. CDR3 bases: TGTGCCAGCAGTCTCCTAGCGGGACTAACCGGGGAGCTGTTTTTT.

The chain employs TRBV6-6 and TRBJ1-1; D gene uncertain. Germline V gene sequence: CDR1 MNHNY, CDR2 SVGAGI (reference sequence). CDR3 length equals 13 residues. V gave up 7 bases and J gave up 0 bases, with 9 bases separating them. CDR3 in amino acids: CASTMGMNTEAFF. The CDR3 nucleotides are TGTGCCAGCACCATGGGGATGAACACTGAAGCTTTCTTT.